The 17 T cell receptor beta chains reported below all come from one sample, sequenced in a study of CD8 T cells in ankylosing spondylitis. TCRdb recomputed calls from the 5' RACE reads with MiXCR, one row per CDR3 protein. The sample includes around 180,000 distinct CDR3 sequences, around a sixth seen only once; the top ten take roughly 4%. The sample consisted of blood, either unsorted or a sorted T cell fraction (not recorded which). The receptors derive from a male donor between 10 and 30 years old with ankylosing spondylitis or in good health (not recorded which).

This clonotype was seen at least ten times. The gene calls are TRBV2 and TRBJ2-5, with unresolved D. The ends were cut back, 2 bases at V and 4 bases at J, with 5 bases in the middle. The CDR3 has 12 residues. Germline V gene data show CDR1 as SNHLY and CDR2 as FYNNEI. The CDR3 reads CASSESAETQYF. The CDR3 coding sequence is TGTGCCAGCAGTGAATCAGCAGAGACCCAGTACTTC.

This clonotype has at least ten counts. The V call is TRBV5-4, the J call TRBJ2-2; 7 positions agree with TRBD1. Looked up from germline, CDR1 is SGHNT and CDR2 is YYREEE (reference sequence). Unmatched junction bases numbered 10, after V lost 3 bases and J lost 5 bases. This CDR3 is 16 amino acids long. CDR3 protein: CASSSHGGQPTGELFF. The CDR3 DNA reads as TGTGCCAGCAGCTCTCATGGGGGACAGCCGACCGGGGAGCTGTTTTTT.

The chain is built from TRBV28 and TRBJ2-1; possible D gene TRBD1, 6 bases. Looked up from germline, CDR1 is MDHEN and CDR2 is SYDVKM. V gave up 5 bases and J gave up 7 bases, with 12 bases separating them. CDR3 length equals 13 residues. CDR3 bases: TGTGCCAGCAGTCCGGACAGTGCGAATGAGCAGTTCTTC. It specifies CASSPDSANEQFF.

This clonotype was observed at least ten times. The CDR3 bases are TGCGCCAGCAGCCCTTGGGGGGAAGATACGCAGTATTTT. It specifies CASSPWGEDTQYF. The J gene is TRBJ2-3, the V gene TRBV4-1, with a weak D call TRBD2 (6 bases). In germline, CDR1 is MGHRA, CDR2 YSYEKL. CDR3 size: 13 residues. V was pared by 4 bases and J by 5 bases, with 10 bases between.

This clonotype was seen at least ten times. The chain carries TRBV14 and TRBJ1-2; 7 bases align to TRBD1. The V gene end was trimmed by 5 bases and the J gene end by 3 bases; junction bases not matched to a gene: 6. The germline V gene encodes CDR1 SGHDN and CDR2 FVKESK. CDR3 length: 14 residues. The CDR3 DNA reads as TGTGCCAGCAGCAGACAGGGTTTGGACTATGGCTACACCTTC. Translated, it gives CASSRQGLDYGYTF.

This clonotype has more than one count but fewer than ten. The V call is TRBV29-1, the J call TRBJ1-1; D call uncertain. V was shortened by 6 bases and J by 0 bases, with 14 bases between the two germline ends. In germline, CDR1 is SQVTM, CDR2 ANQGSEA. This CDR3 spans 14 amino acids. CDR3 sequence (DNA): TGCAGCGTGCTGTCGGGCACCCTGAACACTGAAGCTTTCTTT. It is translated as CSVLSGTLNTEAFF.

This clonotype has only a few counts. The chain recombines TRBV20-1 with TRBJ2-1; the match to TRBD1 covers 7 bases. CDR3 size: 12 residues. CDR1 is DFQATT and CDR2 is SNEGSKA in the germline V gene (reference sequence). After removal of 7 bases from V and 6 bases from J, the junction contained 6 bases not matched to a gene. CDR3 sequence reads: CSVPDRANEQFF. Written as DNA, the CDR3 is TGCAGTGTACCTGACAGGGCCAATGAGCAGTTCTTC.

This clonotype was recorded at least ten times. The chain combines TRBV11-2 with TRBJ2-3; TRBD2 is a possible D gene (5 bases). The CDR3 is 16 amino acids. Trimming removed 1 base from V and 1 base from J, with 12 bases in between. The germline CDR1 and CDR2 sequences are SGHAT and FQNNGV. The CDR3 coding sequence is TGTGCCAGCAGCTTAGTGAGCGGAGGCCGCACAGATACGCAGTATTTT. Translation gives CASSLVSGGRTDTQYF.

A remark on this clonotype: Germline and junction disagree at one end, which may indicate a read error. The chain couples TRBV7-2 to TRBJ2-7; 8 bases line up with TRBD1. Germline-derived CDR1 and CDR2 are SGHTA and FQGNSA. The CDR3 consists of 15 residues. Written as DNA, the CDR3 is TGTGCCAGCAGCGTAGCAGGGGGCGCAGCCTACGAGCAGTACTTC. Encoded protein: CASSVAGGAAYEQYF.

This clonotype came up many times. CDR3 DNA: TGTGCCAGCTCCGATCCCCTTAGCGGGAGTTCCACCGGGGAGCTGTTTTTT. Translated, it gives CASSDPLSGSSTGELFF. The chain employs TRBV6-2 or TRBV6-3 and TRBJ2-2; TRBD2 aligns across 9 bases. V trimming: 8 bases; J trimming: 4 bases; junction bases outside the gene matches: 14. From germline, CDR1 is MNHEY and CDR2 SVGEGT. The CDR3 length is 17 residues.

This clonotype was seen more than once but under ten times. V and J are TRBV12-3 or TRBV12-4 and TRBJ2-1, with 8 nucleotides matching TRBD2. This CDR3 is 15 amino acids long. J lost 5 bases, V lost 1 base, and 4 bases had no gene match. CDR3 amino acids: CASSLDGRANNEQFF. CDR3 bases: TGTGCCAGCAGTTTAGACGGGAGGGCGAACAATGAGCAGTTCTTC.

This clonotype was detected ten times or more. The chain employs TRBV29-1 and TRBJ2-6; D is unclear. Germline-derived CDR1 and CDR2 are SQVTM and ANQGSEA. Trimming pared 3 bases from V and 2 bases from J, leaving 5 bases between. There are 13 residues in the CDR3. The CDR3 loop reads CSVDQTGANVLTF. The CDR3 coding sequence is TGCAGCGTTGATCAGACTGGGGCCAACGTCCTGACTTTC.

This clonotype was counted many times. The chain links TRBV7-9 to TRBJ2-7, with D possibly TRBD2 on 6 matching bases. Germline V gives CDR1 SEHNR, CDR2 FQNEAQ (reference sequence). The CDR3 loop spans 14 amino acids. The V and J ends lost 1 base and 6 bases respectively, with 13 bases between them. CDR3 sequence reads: CASSLGRGRGEQYV. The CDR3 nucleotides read TGTGCCAGCAGCTTAGGGCGGGGACGTGGCGAGCAGTACGTC.

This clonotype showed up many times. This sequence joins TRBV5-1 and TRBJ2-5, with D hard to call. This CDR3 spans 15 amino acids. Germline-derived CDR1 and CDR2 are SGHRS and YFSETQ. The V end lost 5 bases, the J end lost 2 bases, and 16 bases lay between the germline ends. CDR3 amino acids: CASSPGLTSQETQYF. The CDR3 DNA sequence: TGCGCCAGCAGTCCGGGCCTCACCTCTCAAGAGACCCAGTACTTC. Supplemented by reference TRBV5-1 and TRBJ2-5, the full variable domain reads KAGVTQTPRYLIKTRGQQVTLSCSPISGHRSVSWYQQTPGQGLQFLFEYFSETQRNKGNFPGRFSGRQFSNSRSEMNVSTLELGDSALYLCASSPGLTSQETQYFGPGTRLLVL.

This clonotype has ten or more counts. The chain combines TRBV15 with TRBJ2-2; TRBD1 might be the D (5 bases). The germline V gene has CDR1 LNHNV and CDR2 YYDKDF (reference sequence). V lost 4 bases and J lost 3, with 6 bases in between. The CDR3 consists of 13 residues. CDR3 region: CATSTQDTGELFF. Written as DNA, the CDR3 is TGTGCCACCAGCACACAGGACACCGGGGAGCTGTTTTTT.

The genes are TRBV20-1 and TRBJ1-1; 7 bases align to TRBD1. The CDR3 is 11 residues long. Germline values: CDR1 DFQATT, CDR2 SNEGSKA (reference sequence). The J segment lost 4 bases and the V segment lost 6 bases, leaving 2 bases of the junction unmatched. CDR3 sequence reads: CSANRGTEAFF. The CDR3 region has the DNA TGCAGTGCCAACAGGGGCACTGAAGCTTTCTTT.

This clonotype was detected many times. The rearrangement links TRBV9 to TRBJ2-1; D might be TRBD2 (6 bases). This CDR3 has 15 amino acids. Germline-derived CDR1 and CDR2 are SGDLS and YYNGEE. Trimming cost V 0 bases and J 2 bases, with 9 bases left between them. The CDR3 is CASSVVGGTYNEQFF. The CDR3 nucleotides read TGTGCCAGCAGCGTAGTCGGCGGGACCTACAATGAGCAGTTCTTC.